These 21 T cell receptor beta chains were all obtained from the same sample, sequenced in a study of control samples from healthy donors and cancer patients (dated by TCRdb to the early 2020s). To prepare the library, the immunoSEQ multiplex PCR assay was applied. TCRdb took this table from immuneACCESS and kept in-frame rearrangements with V and J called. Such tables lack part of the clones; where checked against another copy, unresolved V genes explain under half of the gap, and the rest is unexplained. In this sample the table shows fewer than 200,000 clones, 85% to 90% of which occur a single time. Approximately 4.9% of the sample belongs to the ten largest clones. The sample taken for sequencing was blood. The receptors shown here come from a woman in her thirties in good health.

J is TRBJ2-7 and V is TRBV10-3; weak D call: TRBD1 (5 bases). The CDR3 is 13 amino acids. With 10 bases removed from V and 1 base from J, the gap between germline ends came to 14 bases. Germline V gene lookup returns CDR1 ENHRY and CDR2 SYGVKD. The CDR3 loop is CASTSTASYEQYV. In nucleotides, the CDR3 is TGTGCCAGCACGTCGACAGCATCCTACGAGCAGTACGTC.

A single count supports this clone. This chain links TRBV7-8 with TRBJ1-5; D is uncertain. The CDR3 is made up of 14 amino acids. Germline lookup yields CDR1 SGHVS and CDR2 FQNEAQ. The V end was cut by 4 bases, the J end by 5 bases, with 12 bases between. The CDR3 region is CASSSANTYQPQHF. The CDR3 DNA is TGTGCCAGCAGCTCTGCAAACACGTATCAGCCCCAGCATTTT.

This sequence joins TRBV5-1 and TRBJ2-1, with D maybe TRBD1 (6 bases). The CDR3 covers 16 residues. The V gene lost 4 bases and the J gene lost 4 bases, with 18 bases spanning the gap. CDR1 is SGHRS, CDR2 YFSETQ, per germline. CDR3 loop: CASSPAGWGQYNEQFF. The CDR3 region has the DNA TGCGCCAGCAGCCCCGCTGGTTGGGGGCAATACAATGAGCAGTTCTTC.

This chain links TRBV5-1 with TRBJ2-4; 9 nucleotides match TRBD2. This CDR3 has 16 residues. V was clipped by 4 bases and J by 8 bases; unmatched bases: 13. CDR1 is SGHRS, CDR2 YFSETQ, per germline. The DNA for the CDR3 is TGCGCCAGCAGCCGGATAGCGGGAGATTTATCGGACATTCAGTACTTC. This sequence encodes CASSRIAGDLSDIQYF.

This clone was seen only once. The chain couples TRBV28 to TRBJ1-2; unclear D gene. Germline loops: CDR1 MDHEN, CDR2 SYDVKM. The CDR3 is 12 amino acids. Trimming stripped 6 bases from V and 8 bases from J, with 13 bases between. CDR3 bases: TGTGCCAGCAGCCGTGCCCCGGGCGGCTACACCTTC. Amino acid sequence: CASSRAPGGYTF.

The V call is TRBV6-5, the J call TRBJ2-7; 8 bases are a match to TRBD1. This CDR3 comprises 14 residues. Germline CDR1 reads MNHEY; CDR2 reads SVGAGI. J gave up 2 bases and V 5 bases, and 5 bases lay outside the gene matches. The CDR3 reads CASSRGTGPYEQYV. The CDR3 DNA reads TGTGCCAGCAGTCGCGGGACAGGACCCTACGAGCAGTACGTC.

The chain uses TRBV2 and TRBJ2-7; weak D call: TRBD1 (6 bases). The CDR3 loop spans 17 amino acids. With 1 base removed from V and 0 bases from J, the gap between germline ends came to 16 bases. Germline CDR1 and CDR2: SNHLY and FYNNEI. This CDR3 reads CASSEEGHGRGSYEQYF. The CDR3 DNA reads as TGTGCCAGCAGTGAAGAAGGGCATGGCAGGGGCTCCTACGAGCAGTACTTC.

The rearrangement uses TRBV27 and TRBJ1-6; 10 nucleotides align to TRBD1. This CDR3 is built from 15 residues. Germline V gene lookup returns CDR1 MNHEY and CDR2 SMNVEV (reference sequence). Trimming took 3 bases from V and 10 from J; bases not matched to a gene: 6. This CDR3 reads CASSLGDRGGSPLHF. The CDR3 DNA is TGTGCCAGCAGTTTGGGGGACAGGGGAGGATCACCCCTCCACTTT.

The chain employs TRBV14 and TRBJ1-3; D may be TRBD1 (5 bases). V dropped 2 bases and J dropped 3 bases, with 11 bases sitting between them. This CDR3 is built from 15 residues. Per germline, CDR1 SGHDN and CDR2 FVKESK. CDR3 loop: CASSQSRRVGNTIYF. As DNA, the CDR3 is TGTGCCAGCAGCCAAAGCCGCAGGGTTGGAAACACCATATATTTT.

The chain carries TRBV12-3 or TRBV12-4 and TRBJ1-1; D uncertain. The CDR3 loop spans 12 amino acids. The V gene lost 6 bases and the J gene lost 4 bases, with 9 bases spanning the gap. The CDR3 protein is CASSPIGTEAFF. The CDR3 nucleotides read TGTGCCAGCAGCCCCATCGGCACTGAAGCTTTCTTT.

The chain has TRBV5-5 and TRBJ1-5; D may be TRBD1 (5 bases). Trimming stripped 3 bases from V and 5 bases from J, with 15 bases between. The CDR3 consists of 15 residues. Germline V gives CDR1 SGHKS, CDR2 YYEKEE (reference sequence). CDR3 nucleotide sequence: TGTGCCAGCAGCTCCCACCCCCGGGGCGATCAGCCCCAGCATTTT. Residues: CASSSHPRGDQPQHF.

V is TRBV27 and J is TRBJ2-5; 12 bases fit TRBD2. After removal of 5 bases from V and 1 base from J, the junction contained 5 bases not matched to a gene. The CDR3 has 16 residues. Per the germline V gene, CDR1 is MNHEY and CDR2 is SMNVEV (reference sequence). CDR3 nucleotides: TGTGCCAGCAGTCCGCGGACTAGCGGGGTCCAAGAGACCCAGTACTTC. Encoded protein: CASSPRTSGVQETQYF.

The chain joins TRBV6-6 to TRBJ2-2; D gene uncertain. There are 16 residues in the CDR3. Trimming stripped 0 bases from V and 0 bases from J, with 8 bases between. Germline loops: CDR1 MNHNY, CDR2 SVGAGI (reference sequence). CDR3 in amino acids: CASSYSGSPNTGELFF. CDR3 in DNA: TGTGCCAGCAGTTACTCGGGGTCGCCGAACACCGGGGAGCTGTTTTTT.

The chain recombines TRBV7-8 with TRBJ2-2; 10 positions match TRBD2. The germline CDR1 and CDR2 sequences are SGHVS and FQNEAQ. V trimming: 4 bases; J trimming: 1 base; junction bases outside the gene matches: 3. CDR3 size: 16 residues. CDR3 DNA: TGTGCCAGCAGCTCTAGACTAGCGGGGAACACCGGGGAGCTGTTTTTT. Translation: CASSSRLAGNTGELFF.

The chain is built from TRBV4-2 and TRBJ1-5, with TRBD1 as a possible D gene (6 bases). The CDR3 is 16 residues long. Deletions cut 0 bases from V and 3 bases from J, with 12 bases between. Germline V gene lookup returns CDR1 LGHNA and CDR2 YNFKEQ. Here the CDR3 DNA reads TGTGCCAGCAGCCAAGATCTTTCAGGGGCCAATCAGCCCCAGCATTTT. Its protein is CASSQDLSGANQPQHF.

The CDR3 is CASGLDSGNTIYF. The CDR3 DNA sequence: TGTGCTAGTGGTCTGGACAGCGGAAACACCATATATTTT. The chain joins TRBV12-5 to TRBJ1-3; the D gene is possibly TRBD1 (6 bases). Per the germline V gene, CDR1 is LGHNT and CDR2 is FRNRAP. V lost 5 bases and J lost 4, with 9 bases in between. CDR3 length: 13 residues.

The chain is built from TRBV5-5 and TRBJ2-7, with D possibly TRBD2 on 5 matching bases. CDR1 is SGHKS, CDR2 YYEKEE, per germline (reference sequence). Trimming took off 4 bases at V and 6 bases at J, with 11 bases between the two ends. The CDR3 covers 12 residues. The CDR3 nucleotides are TGTGCCAGCAGCATCGGAGGAGGCGAGCAGTACGTC. Encoded protein: CASSIGGGEQYV.

V is TRBV7-9 and J is TRBJ2-5; either TRBD1 or TRBD2 may fit D (5 bases each). The germline gives CDR1 SEHNR, CDR2 FQNEAQ (reference sequence). This CDR3 contains 16 residues. V was cut by 5 bases and J by 0 bases, with 16 bases left in between. The CDR3 here is CASSPLGRGHQETQYF. The CDR3 nucleotides are TGTGCCAGCAGCCCCCTGGGAAGGGGACACCAAGAGACCCAGTACTTC.

The sample holds one count of this clone. The rearrangement links TRBV27 to TRBJ2-7; perhaps TRBD1 as D (6 bases). The CDR3 consists of 14 residues. V shed 5 bases and J shed 3 bases, with 14 bases lying between them. Germline V gene sequence: CDR1 MNHEY, CDR2 SMNVEV (reference sequence). CDR3 sequence reads: CASSTTTGNYEQYF. CDR3 DNA sequence: TGTGCCAGCAGTACCACCACAGGGAACTACGAGCAGTACTTC.

The chain links TRBV10-1 to TRBJ1-1; D is ambiguous. Trimming removed 5 bases from V and 5 bases from J, with 12 bases in between. The germline V gene has CDR1 WNHNN and CDR2 SYGVQD (reference sequence). The CDR3 runs to 13 residues. The CDR3 protein is CASSSEQKTEAFF. CDR3 coding DNA: TGCGCCAGCAGTAGTGAACAGAAGACTGAAGCTTTCTTT.

This chain joins TRBV15 and TRBJ1-4; D is unresolved. The CDR3 spans 16 residues. V was clipped by 0 bases and J by 0 bases, with 8 bases between them. From germline, CDR1 is LNHNV and CDR2 YYDKDF (reference sequence). CDR3 loop: CATSRDQRATNEKLFF. The CDR3 region has the DNA TGTGCCACCAGCAGAGACCAGAGGGCAACTAATGAAAAACTGTTTTTT.